This TCR beta chain derives from a study of CXCR3-negative and CXCR3-positive naive CD8 T cells. Overall study context: With about 1.5 +/- 0.3 million reads per library, the TRB reads numbered about 150 million in total. Study-wide points: Sequencing showed both naive subsets with comparably high diversity, and memory CD8+ cells much lower. The majority of assays used fresh PBMCs, and CXCR3 expression partially decreased after cryopreservation. More hydrophobic TRB CDR3s were found in CXCR3-positive naive cells than in CXCR3-negative naive cells. TRBV-TRBJ usage matched between naive CXCR3-negative and CXCR3-positive cells but not between memory cells.

This CDR3 is 16 amino acids long. The germline V gene has CDR1 ENHRY and CDR2 SYGVKD. A word on this clonotype: Its antigen remains unknown.

The study made its TRB cDNA libraries by 5' RACE, adding UMI labels. Reanalyzing the 5' RACE reads, TCRdb keeps one entry per CDR3 protein, without DNA. In all, the sample yields about 98,000 distinct CDR3 sequences. The chain links TRBV10-3 to TRBJ2-7; TCRdb selects TRBD1, and the lack of DNA leaves this call unchecked. Input material: naive CXCR3+ CD8+ T cells from blood. Subset indicated: CD45RO-CCR7+CD27+CD95- naive CD8+ T cells expressing CXCR3 (TNR3+). This TCR came from a human donor in good health. Some clones in this sample may be carry-over from other donors' samples. CDR3 loop: CAISETTGQSSYEQYF.